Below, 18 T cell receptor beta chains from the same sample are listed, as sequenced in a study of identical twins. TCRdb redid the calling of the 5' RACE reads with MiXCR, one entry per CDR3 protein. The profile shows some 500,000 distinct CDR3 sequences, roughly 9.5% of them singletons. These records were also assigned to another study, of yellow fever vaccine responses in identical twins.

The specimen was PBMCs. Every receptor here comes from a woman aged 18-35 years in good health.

The CDR3 protein is CSVTGGPSYEQYF. CDR3 nucleotides: TGCAGCGTAACGGGGGGGCCATCCTACGAGCAGTACTTC. J is TRBJ2-7 and V is TRBV29-1; 8 positions agree with TRBD2. V lost 6 bases to trimming and J lost 1 base; unmatched junction nucleotides: 5. Germline assignment: CDR1 SQVTM and CDR2 ANQGSEA. This CDR3 is 13 amino acids long.

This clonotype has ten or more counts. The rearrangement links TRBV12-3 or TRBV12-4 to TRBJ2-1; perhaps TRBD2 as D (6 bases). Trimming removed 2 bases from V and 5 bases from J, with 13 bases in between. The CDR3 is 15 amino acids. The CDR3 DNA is TGTGCCAGCAGTTTACGGGGGTTGGTCCACAATGAGCAGTTCTTC. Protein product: CASSLRGLVHNEQFF.

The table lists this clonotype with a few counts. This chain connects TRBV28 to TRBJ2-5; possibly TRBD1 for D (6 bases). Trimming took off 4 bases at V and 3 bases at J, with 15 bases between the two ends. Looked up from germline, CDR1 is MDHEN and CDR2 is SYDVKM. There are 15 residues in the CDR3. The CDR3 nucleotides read TGTGCCAGCAGTTCATCCCGGGACACGAAAGAGACCCAGTACTTC. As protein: CASSSSRDTKETQYF.

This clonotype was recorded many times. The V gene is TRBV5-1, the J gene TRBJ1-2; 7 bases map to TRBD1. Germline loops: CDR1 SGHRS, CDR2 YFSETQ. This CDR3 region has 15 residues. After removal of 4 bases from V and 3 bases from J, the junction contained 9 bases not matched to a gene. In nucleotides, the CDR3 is TGCGCCAGCAGCAGGAGACAGGGAGAGCACTATGGCTACACCTTC. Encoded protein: CASSRRQGEHYGYTF.

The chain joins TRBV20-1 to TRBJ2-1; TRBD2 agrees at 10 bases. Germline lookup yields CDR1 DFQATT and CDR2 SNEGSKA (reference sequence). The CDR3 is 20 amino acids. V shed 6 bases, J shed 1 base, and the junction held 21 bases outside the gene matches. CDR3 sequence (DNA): TGCAGTGCGACCCAAACCAGCGGGAGGGCCTCTGAGTCGTCCTACAATGAGCAGTTCTTC. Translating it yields CSATQTSGRASESSYNEQFF.

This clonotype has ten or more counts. The CDR3 DNA is TGCAGTGCTAGAATCCACACAGATACGCAGTATTTT. It codes for CSARIHTDTQYF. The V and J genes are TRBV20-1 and TRBJ2-3; D ambiguous. CDR3 length: 12 residues. V lost 2 bases, J lost 2 bases, and 5 bases lay in between. Germline assignment: CDR1 DFQATT and CDR2 SNEGSKA (reference sequence).

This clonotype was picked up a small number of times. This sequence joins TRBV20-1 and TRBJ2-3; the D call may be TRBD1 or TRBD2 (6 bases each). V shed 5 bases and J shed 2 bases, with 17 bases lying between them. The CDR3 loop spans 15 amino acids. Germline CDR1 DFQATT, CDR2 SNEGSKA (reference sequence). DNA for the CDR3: TGCAGTGCTTACGGGGGCCAGGGGATCACAGATACGCAGTATTTT. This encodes CSAYGGQGITDTQYF.

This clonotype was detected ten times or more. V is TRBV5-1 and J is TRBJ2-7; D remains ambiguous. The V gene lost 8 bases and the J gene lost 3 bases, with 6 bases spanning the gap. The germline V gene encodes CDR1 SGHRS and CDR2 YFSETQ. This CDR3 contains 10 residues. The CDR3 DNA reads TGCGCCAGTCCTAACTACGAGCAGTACTTC. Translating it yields CASPNYEQYF.

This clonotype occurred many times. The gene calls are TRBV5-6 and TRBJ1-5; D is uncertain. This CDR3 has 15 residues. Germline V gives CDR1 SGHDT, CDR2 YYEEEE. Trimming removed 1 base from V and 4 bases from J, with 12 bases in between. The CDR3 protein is CASSLNGHLNQPQHF. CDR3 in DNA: TGTGCCAGCAGCTTGAACGGCCACTTGAATCAGCCCCAGCATTTT.

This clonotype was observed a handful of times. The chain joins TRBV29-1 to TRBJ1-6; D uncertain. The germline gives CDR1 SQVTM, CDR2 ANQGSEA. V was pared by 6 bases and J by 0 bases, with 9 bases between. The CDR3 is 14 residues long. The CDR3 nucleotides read TGCAGCGTACGAGTTGGCTCCTATAATTCACCCCTCCACTTT. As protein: CSVRVGSYNSPLHF.

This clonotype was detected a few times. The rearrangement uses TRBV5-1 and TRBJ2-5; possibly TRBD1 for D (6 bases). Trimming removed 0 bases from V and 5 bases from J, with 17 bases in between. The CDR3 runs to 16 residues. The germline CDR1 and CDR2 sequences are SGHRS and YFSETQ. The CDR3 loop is CASSLAIGTTVETQYF. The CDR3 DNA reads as TGCGCCAGCAGCTTGGCCATTGGGACAACAGTGGAGACCCAGTACTTC.

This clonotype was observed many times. CDR3 protein: CASSPLQGATGELFF. CDR3 coding DNA: TGTGCCAGCAGCCCTCTACAGGGCGCCACCGGGGAGCTGTTTTTT. This sequence joins TRBV6-1 and TRBJ2-2; maybe TRBD1 (6 bases). Trimming pared 6 bases from V and 4 bases from J, leaving 15 bases between. Germline CDR1 and CDR2: MNHNS and SASEGT. CDR3 length: 15 amino acids.

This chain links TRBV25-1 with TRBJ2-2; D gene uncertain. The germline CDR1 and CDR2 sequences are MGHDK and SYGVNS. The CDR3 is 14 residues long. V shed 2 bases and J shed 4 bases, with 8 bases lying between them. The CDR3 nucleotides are TGTGCCAGCAGTGAAGCGGTAATCACCGGGGAGCTGTTTTTT. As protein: CASSEAVITGELFF.

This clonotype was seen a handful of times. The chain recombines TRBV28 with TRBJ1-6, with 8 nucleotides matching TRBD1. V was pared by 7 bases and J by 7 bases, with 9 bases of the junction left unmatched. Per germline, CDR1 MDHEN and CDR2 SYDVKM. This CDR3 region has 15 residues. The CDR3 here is CASNPDRGKNSPLHF. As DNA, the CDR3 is TGTGCCAGCAACCCTGACAGGGGCAAGAATTCACCCCTCCACTTT.

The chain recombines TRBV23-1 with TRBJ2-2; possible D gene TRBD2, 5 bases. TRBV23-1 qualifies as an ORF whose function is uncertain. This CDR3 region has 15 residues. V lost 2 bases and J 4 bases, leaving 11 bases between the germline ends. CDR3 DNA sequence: TGCGCCAGCAGTCAAGGGGTGGCGGGCACCGGGGAGCTGTTTTTT. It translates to CASSQGVAGTGELFF.

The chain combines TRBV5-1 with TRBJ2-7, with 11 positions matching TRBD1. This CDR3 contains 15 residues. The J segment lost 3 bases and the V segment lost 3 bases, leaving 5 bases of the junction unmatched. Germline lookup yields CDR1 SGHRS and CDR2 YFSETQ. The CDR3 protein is CASSWTGGRLYEQYF. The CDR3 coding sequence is TGCGCCAGCAGCTGGACAGGGGGCCGTCTCTACGAGCAGTACTTC.

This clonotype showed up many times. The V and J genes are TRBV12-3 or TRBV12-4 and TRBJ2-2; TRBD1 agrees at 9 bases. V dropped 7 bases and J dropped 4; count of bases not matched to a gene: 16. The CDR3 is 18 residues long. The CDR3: CASTTRPGQGRGTGELFF. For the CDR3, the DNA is TGTGCCAGCACCACGAGACCGGGACAGGGTAGGGGCACCGGGGAGCTGTTTTTT.

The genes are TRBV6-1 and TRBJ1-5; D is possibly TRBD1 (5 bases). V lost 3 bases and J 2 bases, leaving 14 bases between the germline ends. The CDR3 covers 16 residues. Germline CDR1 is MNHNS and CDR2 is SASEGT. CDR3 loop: CASSDRGSVGNQPQHF. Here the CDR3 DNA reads TGTGCCAGCAGTGATCGGGGCTCTGTGGGCAATCAGCCCCAGCATTTT.